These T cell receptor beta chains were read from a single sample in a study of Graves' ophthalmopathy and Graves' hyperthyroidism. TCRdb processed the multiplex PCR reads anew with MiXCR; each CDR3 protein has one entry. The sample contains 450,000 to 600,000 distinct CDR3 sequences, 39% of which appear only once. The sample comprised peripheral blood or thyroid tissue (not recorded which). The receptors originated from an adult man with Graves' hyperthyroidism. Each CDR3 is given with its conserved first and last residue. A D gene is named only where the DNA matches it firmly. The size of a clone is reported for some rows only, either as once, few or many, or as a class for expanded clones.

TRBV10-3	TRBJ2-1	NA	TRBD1	CAIRTGGNEQFF	TGTGCCATCCGGACAGGGGGCAATGAGCAGTTCTTC
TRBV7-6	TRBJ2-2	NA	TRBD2	CAWTFGVAGGTTGELFF	TGTGCCTGGACCTTTGGGGTAGCGGGGGGTACCACCGGGGAGCTGTTTTTT
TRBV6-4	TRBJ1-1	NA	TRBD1	CASRKQGAKNTEAFF	TGTGCCAGCAGAAAACAGGGGGCCAAGAACACTGAAGCTTTCTTT
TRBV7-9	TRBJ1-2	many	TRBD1	CASSSYPGTGGHFTF	TGTGCCAGCAGCTCCTATCCCGGGACAGGGGGCCATTTCACCTTC
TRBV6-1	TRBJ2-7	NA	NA	CASSGVRVNTGELYF	TGTGCCAGCAGTGGCGTCAGGGTTAACACCGGGGAGCTGTACTTC
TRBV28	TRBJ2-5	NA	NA	CASSAAGRLQETQYF	TGTGCCAGCAGTGCTGCGGGACGCCTGCAAGAGACCCAGTACTTC
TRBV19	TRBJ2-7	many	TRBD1	CASSTGDRGGYLRQYF	TGTGCCAGTAGTACCGGGGACAGGGGCGGATACTTACGGCAGTACTTC
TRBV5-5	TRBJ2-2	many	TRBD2	CASSFLPASGRSVELFF	TGTGCCAGCAGCTTCCTCCCGGCTAGCGGGAGATCCGTGGAGCTGTTTTTT
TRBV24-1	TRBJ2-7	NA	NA	CATSSYGSGFSYEQYF	TGTGCCACCAGCAGTTACGGTAGCGGTTTCTCCTACGAGCAGTACTTC
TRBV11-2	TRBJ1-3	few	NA	CASSLDEGLSSGNTIYF	TGTGCCAGCAGCTTAGATGAGGGCTTAAGCTCTGGAAACACCATATATTTT
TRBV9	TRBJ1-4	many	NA	CASSVGTFPGEGLFF	TGTGCCAGCAGCGTAGGAACCTTCCCCGGGGAGGGACTGTTTTTT
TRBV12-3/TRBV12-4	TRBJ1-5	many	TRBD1	CASSLGTGTLPQHF	TGTGCCAGCAGTTTGGGGACAGGTACATTGCCCCAGCATTTT
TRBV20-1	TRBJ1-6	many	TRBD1	CSAQGPRGLYSPLHF	TGCAGTGCGCAGGGGCCCAGGGGGCTCTATTCACCCCTCCACTTT
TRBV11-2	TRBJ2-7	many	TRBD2	CASSLGSGTIYEQYF	TGTGCCAGCAGCTTAGGTAGCGGGACAATATACGAGCAGTACTTC
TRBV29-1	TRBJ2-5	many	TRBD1	CSARQGPKTQYF	TGCAGCGCCAGACAGGGCCCTAAGACCCAGTACTTC
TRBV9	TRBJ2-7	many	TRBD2	CASSVSGGYEQYF	TGTGCCAGCAGCGTTAGCGGGGGATACGAGCAGTACTTC
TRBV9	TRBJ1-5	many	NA	CASSVEANSNQPQHF	TGTGCCAGCAGCGTAGAGGCAAATAGCAATCAGCCCCAGCATTTT
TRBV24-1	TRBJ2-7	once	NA	CATSAAGQSYEQYF	TGTGCCACCAGCGCGGCGGGACAGAGCTACGAGCAGTACTTC
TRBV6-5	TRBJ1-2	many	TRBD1	CASSYKGADYGYTF	TGTGCCAGCAGTTACAAGGGGGCCGACTATGGCTACACCTTC
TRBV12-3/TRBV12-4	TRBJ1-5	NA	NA	CANSRSLNQPQHF	TGTGCCAACAGTCGTAGTCTCAATCAGCCCCAGCATTTT
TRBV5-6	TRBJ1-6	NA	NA	CASSWGNGSPLHF	TGTGCCAGCAGCTGGGGGAACGGTTCACCCCTCCACTTT
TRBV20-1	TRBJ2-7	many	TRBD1	CSARDIMTGTGGFEQYF	TGCAGTGCTAGAGATATAATGACCGGGACAGGGGGTTTCGAGCAGTACTTC
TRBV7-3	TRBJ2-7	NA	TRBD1	CASSLIGTVTSSSTFF	TGTGCCAGCAGCTTGATTGGGACAGTAACTTCGAGCAGTACGTTCTTC
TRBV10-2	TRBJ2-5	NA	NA	CASSEFGPFPQETQYF	TGCGCCAGCAGTGAGTTCGGGCCGTTTCCCCAAGAGACCCAGTACTTC
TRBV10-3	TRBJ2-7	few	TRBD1	CASSYFDRGLGEQYF	TGTGCCAGCAGTTATTTTGACAGGGGGCTTGGAGAGCAGTACTTC
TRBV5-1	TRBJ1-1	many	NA	CASSGGLVNTEAFF	TGCGCCAGCAGCGGGGGACTCGTGAACACTGAAGCTTTCTTT